The rows below give T cell receptor beta chains drawn from one sample of a study of identical twins. TCRdb called the 5' RACE reads again in MiXCR, with one record for every CDR3 protein. The sample carries fewer than 550,000 distinct CDR3 sequences, about 13% recorded once. These data also formed part of another study, on yellow fever vaccine responses in identical twins.

Sequenced sample: CD4+ T cells sorted from blood. The source of these receptors is a woman between 18 and 29 years old in good health. The CDR3 runs from the conserved cysteine through the conserved F or W. The D gene is left open where the match is weak. Size is omitted from some rows. Given values are once, few, many or a class for expanded clones.

V gene,clone size,D gene,J gene,CDR3 protein,CDR3 DNA
TRBV10-3,few,TRBD1,TRBJ1-4,CAISRDRGSEKLFF,TGTGCCATCAGTAGGGACAGGGGGTCTGAAAAACTGTTTTTT
TRBV3-1,few,TRBD1,TRBJ2-7,CASSQEGQGFDEQYF,TGTGCCAGCAGCCAAGAGGGACAGGGTTTCGACGAGCAGTACTTC
TRBV15,few,TRBD2,TRBJ2-1,CATSRDNRLAGYNEQFF,TGTGCCACCAGCAGAGATAATAGACTAGCGGGGTACAATGAGCAGTTCTTC
TRBV2,NA,TRBD1,TRBJ2-2,CASKRGLDTGELFF,TGTGCCAGCAAAAGGGGGCTAGACACCGGGGAGCTGTTTTTT
TRBV3-1,NA,TRBD2,TRBJ2-1,CASSHAVAGGPNEQFF,TGTGCCAGCAGCCACGCTGTGGCGGGGGGCCCCAATGAGCAGTTCTTC
TRBV2,NA,NA,TRBJ2-5,CASSWVNQYF,TGTGCCAGCAGCTGGGTTAACCAGTACTTC
TRBV4-3,few,NA,TRBJ2-7,CASSQDKGDHHRWEQYF,TGCGCCAGCAGCCAAGATAAGGGGGACCACCACCGCTGGGAGCAGTACTTC
TRBV29-1,many,TRBD1,TRBJ2-1,CSVPPFGGTGAPLSYNEQFF,TGCAGCGTTCCACCCTTCGGGGGGACAGGGGCCCCCCTATCCTACAATGAGCAGTTCTTC
TRBV5-6,NA,NA,TRBJ1-2,CASSLISQTYGYTF,TGTGCCAGCAGCCTGATTTCGCAGACCTATGGCTACACCTTC
TRBV4-3,many,NA,TRBJ2-5,CASSQGVKETQYF,TGCGCCAGCAGCCAGGGGGTGAAAGAGACCCAGTACTTC